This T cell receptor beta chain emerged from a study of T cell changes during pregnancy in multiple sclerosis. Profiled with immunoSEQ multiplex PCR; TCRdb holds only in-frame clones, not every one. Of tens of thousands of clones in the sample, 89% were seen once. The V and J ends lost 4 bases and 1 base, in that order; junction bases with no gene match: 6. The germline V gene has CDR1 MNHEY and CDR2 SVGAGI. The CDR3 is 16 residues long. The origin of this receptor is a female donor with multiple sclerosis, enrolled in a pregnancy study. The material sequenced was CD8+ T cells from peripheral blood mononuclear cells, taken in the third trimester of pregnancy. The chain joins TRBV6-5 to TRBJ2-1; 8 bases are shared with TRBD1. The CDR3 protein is CASSSPDRESYNEQFF. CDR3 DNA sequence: TGTGCCAGCAGTTCCCCGGACAGGGAGTCCTACAATGAGCAGTTCTTC.